This section outlines one TCR beta chain sequence together with its context. What it binds is unknown. These data are taken from a study of beta chain features in type 1 diabetes. Points from the study as a whole: Among all four CD4+ subsets, Type 1 diabetes patients had TCRB CDR3s that were moderately but significantly shorter.

Every isolated RNA sample was fully reverse transcribed, so sequencing captured expressed TCRB transcripts. The method was immunoSEQ multiplex PCR; TCRdb's version includes in-frame clones alone and lacks a portion of them. The data contain about 650,000 clones, around 11% of them singletons. From germline, CDR1 is MGHDK and CDR2 SYGVNS. V shed 3 bases, J shed 7 bases, and the junction held 4 bases outside the gene matches. The CDR3 has 14 residues. This TCR was recovered from a man aged 30 to 39 with type 1 diabetes. The specimen was naive CD4+ T cells from blood. The rearrangement joins TRBV25-1 to TRBJ1-4; 8 bases agree with TRBD1. As DNA, the CDR3 is TGTGCCAGCAGTGATCCCAGGGGGCCTGAAAAACTGTTTTTT. This gives the protein CASSDPRGPEKLFF.